Sequencing of this T cell receptor (beta chain) was carried out in a study of cytomegalovirus exposure and HLA in healthy donors. Findings and limits, study-wide: It was assumed in the presence/absence analyses that sequencing depth was roughly uniform across donors.

Between the trimmed V and J ends, which lost 3 bases and 4 bases, there was a span of 12 bases. CDR1 and CDR2 from the germline V gene are LNHNV and YYDKDF (reference sequence). The CDR3 runs to 14 residues. The donors comprised healthy bone marrow donors. In this sample, this clone turned up a few times. The antigen is not known. The PCR employed 60 Vbeta primers together with 13 Jbeta primers. Libraries were prepared by immunoSEQ multiplex PCR; TCRdb keeps only in-frame clonotypes and omits some of them. The sample yields roughly 120,000 clones, over 60% seen once. The rearrangement joins TRBV15 to TRBJ1-2; a possible D gene is TRBD1 (6 bases). This TCR came from a man between 50 and 59 years old in good health and CMV-seronegative. The specimen sequenced was PBMCs. The CDR3 loop reads CATSSRGFSYGYTF. The CDR3 nucleotides are TGTGCCACCAGCAGCAGGGGCTTTTCCTATGGCTACACCTTC.